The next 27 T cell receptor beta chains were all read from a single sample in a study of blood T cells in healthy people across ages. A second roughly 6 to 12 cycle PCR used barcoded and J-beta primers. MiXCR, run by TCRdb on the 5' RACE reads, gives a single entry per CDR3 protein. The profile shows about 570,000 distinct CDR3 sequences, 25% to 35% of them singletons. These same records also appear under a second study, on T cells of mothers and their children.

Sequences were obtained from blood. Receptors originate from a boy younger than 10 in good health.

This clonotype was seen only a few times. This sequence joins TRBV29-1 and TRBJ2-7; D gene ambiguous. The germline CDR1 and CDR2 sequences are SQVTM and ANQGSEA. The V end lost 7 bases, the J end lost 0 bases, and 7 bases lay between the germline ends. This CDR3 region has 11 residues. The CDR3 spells CSASTSYEQYF. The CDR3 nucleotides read TGCAGCGCTTCGACCTCCTACGAGCAGTACTTC.

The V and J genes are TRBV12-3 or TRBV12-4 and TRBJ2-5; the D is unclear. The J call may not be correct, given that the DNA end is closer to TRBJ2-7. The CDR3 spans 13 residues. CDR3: CASSERLNYEQYF. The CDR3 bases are TGTGCCAGCAGCGAGAGACTCAACTACGAGCAGTACTTC.

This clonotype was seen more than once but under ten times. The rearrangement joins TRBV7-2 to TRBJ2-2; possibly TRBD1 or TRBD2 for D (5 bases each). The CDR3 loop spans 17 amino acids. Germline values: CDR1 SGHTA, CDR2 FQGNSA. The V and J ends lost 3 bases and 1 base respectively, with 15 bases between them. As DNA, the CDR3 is TGTGCCAGCAGCTTGAAGGGGACCCCTGGGAACACCGGGGAGCTGTTTTTT. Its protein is CASSLKGTPGNTGELFF. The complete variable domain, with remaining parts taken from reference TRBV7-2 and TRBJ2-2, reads GAGVSQSPSNKVTEKGKDVELRCDPISGHTALYWYRQSLGQGLEFLIYFQGNSAPDKSGLPSDRFSAERTGGSVSTLTIQRTQQEDSAVYLCASSLKGTPGNTGELFFGEGSRLTVL.

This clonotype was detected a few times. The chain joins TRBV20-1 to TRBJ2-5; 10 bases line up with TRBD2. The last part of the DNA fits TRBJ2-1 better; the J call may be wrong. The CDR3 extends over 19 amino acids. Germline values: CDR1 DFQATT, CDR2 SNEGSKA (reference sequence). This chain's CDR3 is CSARDLGSSSGGDYNEQFF. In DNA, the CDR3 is TGCAGTGCTAGAGATCTCGGGTCGTCTAGCGGGGGCGACTACAATGAGCAGTTCTTC.

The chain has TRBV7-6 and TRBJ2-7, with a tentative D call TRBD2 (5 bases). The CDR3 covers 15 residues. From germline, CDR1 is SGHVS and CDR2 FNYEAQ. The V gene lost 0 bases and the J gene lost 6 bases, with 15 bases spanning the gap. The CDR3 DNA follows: TGTGCCAGCAGCTTAGCGTCAGGAGGCCTTTCCGAGCAGTACTTC. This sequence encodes CASSLASGGLSEQYF.

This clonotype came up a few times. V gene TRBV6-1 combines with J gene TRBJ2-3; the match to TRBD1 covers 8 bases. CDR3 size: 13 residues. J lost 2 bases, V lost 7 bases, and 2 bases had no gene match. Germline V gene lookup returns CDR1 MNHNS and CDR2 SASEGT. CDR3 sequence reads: CASMGQDTDTQYF. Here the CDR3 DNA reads TGTGCCAGCATGGGACAGGACACAGATACGCAGTATTTT.

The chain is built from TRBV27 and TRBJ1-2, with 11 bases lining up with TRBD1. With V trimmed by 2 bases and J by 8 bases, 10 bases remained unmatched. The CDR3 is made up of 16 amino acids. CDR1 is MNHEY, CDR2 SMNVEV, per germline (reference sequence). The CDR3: CASSLGLGTGGRGYTF. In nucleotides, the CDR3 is TGTGCCAGCAGTTTAGGGCTAGGGACAGGGGGGCGAGGCTACACCTTC.

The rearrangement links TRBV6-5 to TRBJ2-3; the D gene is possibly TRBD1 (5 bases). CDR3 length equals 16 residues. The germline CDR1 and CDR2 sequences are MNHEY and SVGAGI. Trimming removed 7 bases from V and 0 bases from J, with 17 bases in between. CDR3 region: CASTNSGLVSTDTQYF. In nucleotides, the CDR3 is TGTGCCAGCACCAACTCAGGGCTGGTAAGCACAGATACGCAGTATTTT.

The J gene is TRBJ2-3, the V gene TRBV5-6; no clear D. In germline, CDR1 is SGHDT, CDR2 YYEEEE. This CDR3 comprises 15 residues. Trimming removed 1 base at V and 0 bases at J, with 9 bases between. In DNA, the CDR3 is TGTGCCAGCAGCTTGCTGTCCGGGAGCACAGATACGCAGTATTTT. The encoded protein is CASSLLSGSTDTQYF.

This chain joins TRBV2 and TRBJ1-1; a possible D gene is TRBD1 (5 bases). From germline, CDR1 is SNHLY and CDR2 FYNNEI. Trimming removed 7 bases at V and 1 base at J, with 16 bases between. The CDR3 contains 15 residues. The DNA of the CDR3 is TGTGCCAGCACTTCGACCCTTGGGGGGAACACTGAAGCTTTCTTT. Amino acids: CASTSTLGGNTEAFF.

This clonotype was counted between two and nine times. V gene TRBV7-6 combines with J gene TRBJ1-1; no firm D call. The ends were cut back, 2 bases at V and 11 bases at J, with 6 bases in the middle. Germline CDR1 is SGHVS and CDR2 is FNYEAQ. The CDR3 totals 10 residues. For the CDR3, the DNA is TGTGCCAGCAGCTTACTCGCGGCTTTCTTT. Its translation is CASSLLAAFF.

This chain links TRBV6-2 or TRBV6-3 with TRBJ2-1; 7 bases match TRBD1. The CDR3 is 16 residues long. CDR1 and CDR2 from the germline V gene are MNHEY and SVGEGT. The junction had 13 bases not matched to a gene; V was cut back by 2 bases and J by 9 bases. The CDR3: CASSYPGRGSMGEQFF. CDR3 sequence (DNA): TGTGCCAGCAGTTACCCGGGCAGGGGGTCGATGGGTGAGCAGTTCTTC.

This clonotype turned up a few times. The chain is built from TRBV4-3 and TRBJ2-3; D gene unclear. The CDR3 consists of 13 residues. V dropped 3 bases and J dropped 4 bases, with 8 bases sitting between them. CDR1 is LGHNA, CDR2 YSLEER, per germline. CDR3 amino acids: CASSQERADTQYF. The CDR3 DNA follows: TGCGCCAGCAGCCAGGAACGGGCAGATACGCAGTATTTT.

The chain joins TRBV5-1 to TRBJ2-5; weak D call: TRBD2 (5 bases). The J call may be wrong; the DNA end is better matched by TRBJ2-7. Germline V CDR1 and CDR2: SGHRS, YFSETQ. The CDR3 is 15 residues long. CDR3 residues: CASSLVATVANEQYF. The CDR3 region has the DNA TGCGCCAGCAGCTTGGTAGCGACGGTGGCTAACGAGCAGTACTTC.

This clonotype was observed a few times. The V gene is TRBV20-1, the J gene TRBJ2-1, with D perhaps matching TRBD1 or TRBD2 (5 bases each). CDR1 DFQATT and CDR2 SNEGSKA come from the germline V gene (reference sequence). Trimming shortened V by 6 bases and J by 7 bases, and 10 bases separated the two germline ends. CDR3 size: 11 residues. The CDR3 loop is CSASWGNEQFF. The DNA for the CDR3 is TGCAGTGCCAGTTGGGGGAATGAGCAGTTCTTC.

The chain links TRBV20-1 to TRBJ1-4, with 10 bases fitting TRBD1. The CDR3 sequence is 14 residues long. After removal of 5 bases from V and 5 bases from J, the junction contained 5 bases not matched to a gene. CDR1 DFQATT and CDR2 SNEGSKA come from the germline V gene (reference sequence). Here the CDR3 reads CSAGQGGQNEKLFF. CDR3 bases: TGCAGTGCTGGACAGGGGGGACAGAATGAAAAACTGTTTTTT.

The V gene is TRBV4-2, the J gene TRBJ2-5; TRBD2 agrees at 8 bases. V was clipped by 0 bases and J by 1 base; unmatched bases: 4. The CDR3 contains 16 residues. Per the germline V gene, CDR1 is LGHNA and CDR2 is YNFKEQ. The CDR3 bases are TGTGCCAGCAGCCAAGAACTAGCGGTTTTCCAAGAGACCCAGTACTTC. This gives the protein CASSQELAVFQETQYF.

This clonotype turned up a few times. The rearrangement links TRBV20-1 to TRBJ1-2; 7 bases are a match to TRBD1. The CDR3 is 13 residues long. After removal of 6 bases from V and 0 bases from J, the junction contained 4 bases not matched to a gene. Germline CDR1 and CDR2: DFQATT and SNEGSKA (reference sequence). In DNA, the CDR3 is TGCAGTGCCCCAGACAGGGCTAACTATGGCTACACCTTC. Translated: CSAPDRANYGYTF.

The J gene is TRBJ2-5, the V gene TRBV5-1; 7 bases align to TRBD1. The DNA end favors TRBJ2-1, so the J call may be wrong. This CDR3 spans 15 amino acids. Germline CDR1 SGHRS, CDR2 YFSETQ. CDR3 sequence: CASSLGRGLDNEQFF. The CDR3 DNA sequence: TGCGCCAGCAGCTTGGGAAGGGGGCTGGACAATGAGCAGTTCTTC.

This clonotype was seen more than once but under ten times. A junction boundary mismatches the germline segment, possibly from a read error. The CDR3 region is CAISGGSGGAGETQYF. The DNA for the CDR3 is TGTGCCATCAGTGGCGGGAGCGGGGGGGCCGGAGAGACCCAGTACTTT. The V call is TRBV10-3, the J call TRBJ2-5, with TRBD2 matching 10 bases. CDR1 ENHRY and CDR2 SYGVKD come from the germline V gene. The length of the CDR3 is 16 residues.

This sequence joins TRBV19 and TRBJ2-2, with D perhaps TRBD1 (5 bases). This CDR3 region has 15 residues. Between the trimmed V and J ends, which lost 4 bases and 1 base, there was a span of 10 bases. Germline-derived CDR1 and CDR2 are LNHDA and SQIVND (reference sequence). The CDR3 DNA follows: TGTGCCAGTAGTAGTCCAGGGAAGAACACCGGGGAGCTGTTTTTT. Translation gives CASSSPGKNTGELFF.

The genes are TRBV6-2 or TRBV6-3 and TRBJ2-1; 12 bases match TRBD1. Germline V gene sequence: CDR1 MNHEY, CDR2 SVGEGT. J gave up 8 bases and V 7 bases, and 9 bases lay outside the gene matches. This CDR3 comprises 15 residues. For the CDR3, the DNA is TGTGCCAGCACCCGGTCCCGGGACAGGGGGCATGAGCAGTTCTTC. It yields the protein CASTRSRDRGHEQFF.

CDR3 protein: CSAARGQGFNQPQHF. The CDR3 coding sequence is TGCAGTGCTGCAAGGGGACAGGGCTTCAATCAGCCCCAGCATTTT. The chain links TRBV20-1 to TRBJ1-5; TRBD1 aligns across 9 bases. J gave up 3 bases and V 5 bases, and 8 bases lay outside the gene matches. From germline, CDR1 is DFQATT and CDR2 SNEGSKA (reference sequence). The CDR3 length is 15 residues.

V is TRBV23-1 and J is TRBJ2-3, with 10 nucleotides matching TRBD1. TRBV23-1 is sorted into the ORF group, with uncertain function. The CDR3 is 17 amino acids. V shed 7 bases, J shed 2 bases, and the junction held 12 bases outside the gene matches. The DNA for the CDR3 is TGCGCCAGCACACCCACTGCGGGACAGGGGTTCACAGATACGCAGTATTTT. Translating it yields CASTPTAGQGFTDTQYF.

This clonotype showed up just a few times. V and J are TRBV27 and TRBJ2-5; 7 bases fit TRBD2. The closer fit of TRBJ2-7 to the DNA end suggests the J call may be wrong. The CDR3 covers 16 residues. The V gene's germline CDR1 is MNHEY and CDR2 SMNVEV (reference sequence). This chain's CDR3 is CASQGEGRDSLREQYF. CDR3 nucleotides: TGTGCCAGCCAAGGGGAGGGAAGGGACTCTTTACGCGAGCAGTACTTC.

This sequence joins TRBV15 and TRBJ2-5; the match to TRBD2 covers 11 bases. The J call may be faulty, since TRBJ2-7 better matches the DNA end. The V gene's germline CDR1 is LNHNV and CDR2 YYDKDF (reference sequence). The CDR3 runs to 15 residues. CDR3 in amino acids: CATGLGLAGGYEQYF. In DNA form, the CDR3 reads TGTGCCACAGGGTTGGGGCTAGCGGGAGGTTACGAGCAGTACTTC.

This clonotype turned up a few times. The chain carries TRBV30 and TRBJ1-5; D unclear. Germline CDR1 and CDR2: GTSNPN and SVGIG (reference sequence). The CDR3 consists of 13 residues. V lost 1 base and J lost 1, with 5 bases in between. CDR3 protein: CAWSADSNQPQHF. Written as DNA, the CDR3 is TGTGCCTGGAGTGCAGACAGCAATCAGCCCCAGCATTTT.